This TCR beta chain comes out of a study of shared clonotypes between healthy human individuals. Produced via immunoSEQ multiplex PCR; TCRdb's table is partial and in-frame only. The sample gives roughly 720,000 clones, roughly 88% of which show up once; approximately 35% is in the top ten. The V end was cut by 2 bases, the J end by 5 bases, with 13 bases between. Germline V gene lookup returns CDR1 GTSNPN and CDR2 SVGIG (reference sequence). CDR3 length: 14 amino acids. Source material: memory CD8+ T cells from PBMCs. Subset defined: CD45RO+ cells pooled with CCR7-negative TemRA cells. The chain links TRBV30 to TRBJ1-5; D gene unclear. The TCR originated in a young man in good health. Some clones in this sample may be carry-over from other donors' samples. Here the CDR3 reads CAWSPLRGDQPQHF. In nucleotides, the CDR3 is TGTGCCTGGAGTCCCCTCCGGGGTGATCAGCCCCAGCATTTT.